Sequencing of this T cell receptor (beta chain) was carried out in a study of radiation and T cells in renal cell carcinoma (dated by TCRdb to the early 2020s). For the wider study: In total, 50 to 60 samples underwent TCR beta sequencing: approximately 25 tumors plus 27 peripheral blood samples. The final blood draw was performed at 4 weeks after radiation, at the same time as nephrectomy. Across all 53 samples, several million unique CDR3 nucleotide sequences, encoding approximately 2.5 million unique CDR3 amino acid sequences, were identified. Points the paper makes about the study in general: Effects of radiation dose or scheduling on the TCR repertoire could not be addressed with the single-armed trial design. An increase in top tumor clonotypes in blood was observed from baseline to 2 weeks post-radiation, followed by contraction by 4 weeks, which was taken to suggest transient expansion of tumor-resident clones. Changes in the blood repertoire were not tracked past 4 weeks after treatment. Because no pretreatment tumor biopsies were available, whether clonotypes were present in the tumor at baseline could not be determined.

TCR beta libraries were generated from genomic DNA with the immunoSEQ kit, following the manufacturer's recommendations. Library preparation used a first multiplex PCR with proprietary primers, then a second PCR adding unique barcodes, with bead cleanups after each round. Each sample batch included a kit-provided positive control reaction and a negative control reaction. The final libraries underwent checking on an Agilent 4200 TapeStation D1000 ScreenTape, volumetric pooling, and quantification by qPCR. Sequencing ran on an Illumina NextSeq500 with a MidOutput 150-cycle cartridge, using 156 Read1 and 15 Index1 cycles with kit custom primers. The pooled library was loaded at 1.0 pM, and roughly 20% PhiX control was spiked in. The study's processing was this. Vendor-processed data were analyzed in R, with a clonotype defined as all T cells sharing the same CDR3 nucleotide sequence. In the clone abundance analyses, frequencies were normalized to the 10,000 most abundant clones in each sample. Public T cell clones, which averaged fewer than five per sample, were excluded before analysis. An abundance difference of at least 32-fold between compartments was the criterion for calling clonotypes tumor-enriched or baseline blood-enriched. Clonotypes expanded or contracted between blood time points were identified with a beta-binomial differential abundance model. Tumor-blood repertoire similarity was measured with the Baroni-Urbani and Buser coefficient, and group comparisons used two-tailed Wilcoxon tests in R. TCRdb retrieved this table from immuneACCESS and kept in-frame rearrangements only. Not all clones are present; in checked studies, unresolved V genes account for under half, and no reason is known for the remainder. V and J calls and clone size are given by that table; D and trimming were obtained from the DNA. In this sample the table shows about 90,000 clones, around four fifths of which occur a single time. Of the sample, more than 9% is held by the ten largest clones.

The time point label on this specimen signifies: blood 4 weeks post-SBRT, at nephrectomy. According to the study, the label for this sample's treatment or condition signals: 15 Gy SBRT to primary tumor, nephrectomy 4 weeks later. The samples were obtained from a clinical trial, where primary renal cell carcinomas were treated with 15 Gy stereotactic body radiation therapy and then removed by nephrectomy 4 weeks afterward. To follow tumor-enriched clonotypes, serial peripheral blood was collected from radiation-treated patients at baseline and at 2 weeks and 4 weeks after SBRT. Renal cell carcinoma with clear cell pathology was present in all patients. The QIAamp DNA Blood Mini Kit (Qiagen) was used to prepare genomic DNA for TCR sequencing. The analyses included only samples that passed all quality control checks. With respect to this clone: This clone's antigen is unknown. Per-base quality was not reported, and no clone a single base away is much larger than it.

The specimen comprised blood, sampled from a patient whose treatment included radiotherapy and nephrectomy. The receptor was derived from a man aged 45-60 years with renal cell carcinoma.

In nucleotides, the sequence is TGCGCCAGCAGCCAAGTCCTAAGCACGAACTATGGCTACACCTTC. Its protein reads: CASSQVLSTNYGYTF. The rearranged chain carries TRBV4-3 and TRBJ1-2; no D gene is confidently identified. V gives up 1 base and J gives up 2 bases, and the segment between their germline ends measures 11 bases. The germline V gene supplies CDR1 LGHNA and CDR2 YSLEER. The CDR3 runs 15 residues from the cysteine to the phenylalanine. Kept here is only the CDR3 DNA, which spans 45 bases and is read in frame from base 1.